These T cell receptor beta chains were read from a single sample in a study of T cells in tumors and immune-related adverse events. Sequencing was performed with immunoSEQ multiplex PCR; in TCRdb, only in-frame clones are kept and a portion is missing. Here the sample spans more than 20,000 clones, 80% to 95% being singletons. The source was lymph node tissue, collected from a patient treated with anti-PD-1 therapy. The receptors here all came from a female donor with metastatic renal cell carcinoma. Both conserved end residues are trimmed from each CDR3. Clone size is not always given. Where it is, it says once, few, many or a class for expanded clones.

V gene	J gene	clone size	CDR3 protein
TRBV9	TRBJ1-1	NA	ASSEELDTEAF
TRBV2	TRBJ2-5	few	ASSEIGGETQY
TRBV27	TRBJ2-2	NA	ASSYRGGDTGELF
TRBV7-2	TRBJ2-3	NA	ASSLMSPEDTQY
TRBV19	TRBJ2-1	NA	ASSRDSGAVYNEQF
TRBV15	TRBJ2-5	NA	ATSRDGTGGQETQY
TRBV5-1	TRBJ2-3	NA	ASSQGLAGDTQY
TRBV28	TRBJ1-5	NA	ASRIAGMGQPQH
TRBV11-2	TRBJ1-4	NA	ASSRRGTGNEKLF
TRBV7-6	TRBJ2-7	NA	ASSLDTGGPYEQY
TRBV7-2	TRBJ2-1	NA	ASSNYRGNEQF
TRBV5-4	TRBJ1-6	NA	ASSQGHGDNSPLH
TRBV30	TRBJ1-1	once	AWRGTGLNTEAF
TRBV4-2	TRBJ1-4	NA	ASSSRQNRNEKLF
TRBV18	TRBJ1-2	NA	ASSPSGGRGYGYT
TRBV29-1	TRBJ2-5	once	SALRLAGGRETQY
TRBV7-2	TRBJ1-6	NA	ASSGLQGQGNSPLH
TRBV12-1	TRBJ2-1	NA	ASSEPGLAVYNEQF
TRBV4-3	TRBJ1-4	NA	ASSQEPPGQLNEKLF
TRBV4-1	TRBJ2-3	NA	ASSPLDRLSTDTQY
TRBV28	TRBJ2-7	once	ASSPRLPRRSEQY
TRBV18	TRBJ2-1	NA	ASSPGNDERQF
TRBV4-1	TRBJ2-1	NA	ASSQDRPGGSYNEQF
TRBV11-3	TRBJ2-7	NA	ASTRVGSSYEQY
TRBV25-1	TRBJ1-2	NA	ASSEWGPQGYT
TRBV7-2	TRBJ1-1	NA	ASSPFLSTEAF
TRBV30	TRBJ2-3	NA	AWSTQGADTQY
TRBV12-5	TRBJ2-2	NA	ASGLGSYTGELF
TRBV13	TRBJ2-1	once	ASSLEEANEQF
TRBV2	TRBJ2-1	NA	ASSGASYNEQF
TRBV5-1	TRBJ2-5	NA	ASSLDTGGETQY
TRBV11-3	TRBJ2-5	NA	ASSLGSQGQTQY
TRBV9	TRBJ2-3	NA	ASSPTGSGAGTDTQY
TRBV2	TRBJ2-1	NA	ASRGDRGPYNEQF
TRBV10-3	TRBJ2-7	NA	AIRDSSDGYEQY
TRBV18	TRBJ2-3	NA	ASSPRAPGADTQY
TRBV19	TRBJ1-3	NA	ASSISGYGNTIY
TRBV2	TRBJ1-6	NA	AGKSSYNSPLH
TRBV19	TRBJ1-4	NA	ASSPWTGARFEKLF
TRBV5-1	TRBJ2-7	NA	ASSLSRGFGYEQY
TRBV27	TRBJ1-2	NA	ASSLLPVTNYGYT
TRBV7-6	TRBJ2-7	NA	ASSLAPGQGIYEQY
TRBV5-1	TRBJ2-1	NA	ASSLEAGEQF
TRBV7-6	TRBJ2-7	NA	ASSLAEGLGTYEQY
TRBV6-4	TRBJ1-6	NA	ASRGTIEGSPLH
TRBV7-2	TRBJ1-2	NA	ASSDSGQGTAGYT
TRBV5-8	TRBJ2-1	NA	ASSLDGRETYNEQF
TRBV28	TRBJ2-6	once	ASSFSVGAGSGANVLT
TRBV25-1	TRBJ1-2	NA	ASSDPGMDDGYT
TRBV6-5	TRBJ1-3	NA	ASTGVGNTIY
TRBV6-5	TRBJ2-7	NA	ASSPPGRREQY
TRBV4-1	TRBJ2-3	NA	ASSQRPGTSYTDTQY
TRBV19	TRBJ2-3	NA	ASNDGGHTDTQY
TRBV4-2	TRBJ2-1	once	ASSQDVLAGAYNEQF
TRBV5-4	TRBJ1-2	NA	ASSLRSYGYT